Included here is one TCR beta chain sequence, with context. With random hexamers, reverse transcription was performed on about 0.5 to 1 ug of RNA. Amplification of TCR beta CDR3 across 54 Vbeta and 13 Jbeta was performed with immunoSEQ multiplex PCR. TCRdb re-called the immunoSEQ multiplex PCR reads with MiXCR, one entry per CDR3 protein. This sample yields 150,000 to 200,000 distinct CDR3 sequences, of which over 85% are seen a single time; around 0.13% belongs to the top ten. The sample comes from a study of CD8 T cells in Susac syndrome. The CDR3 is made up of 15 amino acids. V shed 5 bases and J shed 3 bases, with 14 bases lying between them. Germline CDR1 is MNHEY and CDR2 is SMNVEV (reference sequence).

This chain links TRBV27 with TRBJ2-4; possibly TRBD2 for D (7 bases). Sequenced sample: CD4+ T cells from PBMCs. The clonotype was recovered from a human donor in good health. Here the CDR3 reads CASSRGGGLKNIQYF. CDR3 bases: TGTGCCAGCAGTAGAGGGGGGGGACTCAAAAACATTCAGTACTTC.